This record covers a single T cell receptor beta chain. V was clipped by 6 bases and J by 10 bases; unmatched bases: 6. Per the germline V gene, CDR1 is MNHEY and CDR2 is SVGAGI. The CDR3 sequence is 12 residues long. TCRdb keeps only in-frame clones here, not all; method: immunoSEQ multiplex PCR. Here the sample spans approximately 120,000 clones, roughly four fifths being singletons. This specimen belongs to a study of blood T cell repertoires in COVID-19. Overall study context: COVID-19 samples from acute and convalescent phases originated in the United States, Italy and Spain.

The chain uses TRBV6-5 and TRBJ2-1; TRBD2 matches 7 bases. Sequencing used peripheral blood. This TCR was sampled from a man older than 75 with COVID-19, enrolled during active disease. CDR3 sequence reads: CASSRPGLEQFF. CDR3 in DNA: TGTGCCAGCAGCCGACCGGGACTAGAGCAGTTCTTC.